These T cell receptor beta chains were read from a single sample in a study of cytomegalovirus exposure and HLA in healthy donors. Method: immunoSEQ multiplex PCR; TCRdb's copy keeps in-frame clones and lacks some. Of around 150,000 clones in the sample, approximately 81% are singletons; the top ten hold around 2%. The sequenced sample was PBMCs. The receptors come from a man between 18 and 29 years old in good health and CMV-seronegative. Both conserved end residues are part of each CDR3. The D gene is left open where the match is weak. Clone size is shown for a subset of rows, as once, few, many or a class of expanded clone.

>.|.|13|TRBV29-1|TRBJ1-1
CSVEGQMNTEAFF
TGCAGCGTTGAAGGACAAATGAACACTGAAGCTTTCTTT
>.|.|13|TRBV19|TRBJ1-5
CASTGLSNQPQHF
TGTGCCAGTACAGGGTTGAGCAATCAGCCCCAGCATTTT
>few|.|13|TRBV19|TRBJ2-7
CASSIRQGYEQYF
TGTGCCAGTAGTATAAGGCAGGGTTACGAGCAGTACTTC
>.|TRBD1|16|TRBV5-5|TRBJ2-2
CASSISGGAGTGELFF
TGTGCCAGCAGCATTTCAGGGGGCGCGGGGACCGGGGAGCTGTTTTTT
>.|TRBD2|14|TRBV6-5|TRBJ2-7
CASSVTSGLSEQYF
TGTGCCAGCAGCGTGACTAGCGGGCTCTCCGAGCAGTACTTC
>.|.|15|TRBV4-1|TRBJ1-2
CASSQIPRGNYGYTF
TGCGCCAGCAGCCAAATTCCCAGGGGAAACTATGGCTACACCTTC
>.|.|14|TRBV19|TRBJ1-2
CASSISRNSYGYTF
TGTGCCAGTAGTATAAGCAGGAACTCCTATGGCTACACCTTC
>.|.|14|TRBV15|TRBJ1-3
CATSVGVSGNTIYF
TGTGCCACCAGCGTAGGGGTATCTGGAAACACCATATATTTT
>.|TRBD2|15|TRBV27|TRBJ2-5
CASRLAGVGQETQYF
TGTGCCAGCAGACTAGCGGGAGTAGGTCAAGAGACCCAGTACTTC
>.|.|16|TRBV6-1|TRBJ2-7
CASSESAGVFSYEQYF
TGTGCCAGCAGTGAATCGGCAGGGGTCTTCTCCTACGAGCAGTACTTC
>.|TRBD1|15|TRBV28|TRBJ1-1
CASSQSGQGDTEAFF
TGTGCCAGCAGCCAATCTGGACAGGGAGACACTGAAGCTTTCTTT